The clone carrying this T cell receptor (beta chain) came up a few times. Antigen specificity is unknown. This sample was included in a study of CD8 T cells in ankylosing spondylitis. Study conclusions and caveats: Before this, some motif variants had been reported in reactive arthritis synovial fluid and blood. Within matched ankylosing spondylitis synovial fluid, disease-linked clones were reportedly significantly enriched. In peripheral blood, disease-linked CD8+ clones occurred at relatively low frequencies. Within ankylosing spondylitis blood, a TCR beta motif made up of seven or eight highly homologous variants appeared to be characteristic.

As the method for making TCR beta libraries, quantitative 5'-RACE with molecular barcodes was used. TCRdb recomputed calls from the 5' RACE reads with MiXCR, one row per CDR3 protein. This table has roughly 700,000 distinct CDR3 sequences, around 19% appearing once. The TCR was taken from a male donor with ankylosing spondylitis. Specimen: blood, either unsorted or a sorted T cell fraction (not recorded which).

The CDR3 DNA reads TGTGCCACCAGTGACCAAGGGACAGGCACAGATACGCAGTATTTT. Encoded protein: CATSDQGTGTDTQYF. The chain employs TRBV24-1 and TRBJ2-3; 7 bases align to TRBD1. Germline V gene sequence: CDR1 KGHDR, CDR2 SFDVKD. V shed 4 bases and J 1 base; nucleotides not matched to a gene: 4. The CDR3 is 15 residues long.